This T cell receptor (beta chain) stems from a study of blood T cell repertoires in COVID-19 (dated by TCRdb to about 2020). Describing the broader study: Samples covering the acute and convalescent phases of COVID-19 were provided by collaborators in the United States, Italy and Spain. The material from the prospective study consisted of cDNA or gDNA derived from T cells, B-cell-depleted T cells, or PBMCs. Deeply sampled blood TCRbeta repertoires from subjects exposed to, actively infected with, or recovered from COVID-19 were included in the dataset. The repertoires were made available in a free public database intended to serve as a resource for research on the immune response to SARS-CoV-2. Samples came from the ongoing ImmuneRACE study (first 160 participants) plus 1,254 subjects from 6 global collaborators. A de-identified subject ID, COVID-19 status, age in years and sex were almost always included in the sample metadata. Where available, HLA class I and class II types were obtained from metadata supplied by the sample provider rather than from assay-based typing. Overall study outcomes, separate from this receptor: How much clinical and demographic metadata was included differed by source and by participant, and the metadata was provided uncurated.

Looking up the germline V gene yields CDR1 SNHLY and CDR2 FYNNEI. From its cysteine to its phenylalanine, the CDR3 spans 16 amino acids. Only CDR3 DNA is held: 48 bases, read in frame from base 1. From V the trimming removes 11 bases and from J it removes 1 base, while the gene matches leave 13 bases of the junction unaccounted for. As to this clone: Its antigen remains unidentified. No much larger clone is present one base from it, and per-base qualities are unavailable.

The immunoSEQ Assay, a bias-controlled multiplex PCR, was used to amplify TCRbeta CDR3 regions from genomic DNA. The paper's processing steps were these. The number of nucleated cells in each sample was estimated by amplification of reference gene primers within the assay. To quantify the absolute abundance of each unique TCRbeta CDR3 rearrangement, sequence reads were collapsed and filtered. Productive Simpson clonality was computed per sample as the square root of Simpson's diversity index over productive rearrangements. The table comes from immuneACCESS by way of TCRdb, which keeps in-frame sequences with V and J called. Part of the clones is missing from these tables; in studies checked, under half for an unresolved V gene and the rest for unknown reasons. V and J calls plus clone size are reproduced from that table; the DNA served to infer D and trimming. The sample contains over 100,000 clones, roughly 92% of them found a single time. Under 2% of the sample lies in the top ten.

In Seattle, one collaborating source enrolled patients while the infection was active and tracked those patients longitudinally over the course of disease. Each collaborating institution followed its own protocols to collect whole blood in K2EDTA tubes. Collaborator samples were shipped for TCRbeta analysis as frozen whole blood, isolated PBMCs, or DNA extracted from either sample type. The rearranged segments are TRBV2 and TRBJ2-2; 7 of the junction bases match TRBD2. The sequenced sample consisted of peripheral blood. This receptor was identified in a woman between 50 and 59 years old with COVID-19, enrolled during active disease. The nucleotides are TGTGCCGGTCGAGTGGGTACGGGGGGGAACACCGGGGAGCTGTTTTTT. The resulting protein is CAGRVGTGGNTGELFF.